The 27 T cell receptor beta chains below come from one sample, sequenced in a study of T cells in Graves' hyperthyroidism and ophthalmopathy. Amplification targeted TCR beta CDR3 regions from RNA transcripts. TCR CDR3 regions were first amplified by RT-PCR with HTBI primers. Each CDR3 protein gets one entry after TCRdb re-called the multiplex PCR reads with MiXCR. In the table there are hundreds of thousands of distinct CDR3 sequences, 15% to 17% of which are singletons. The sample taken for sequencing was blood. The receptors shown here come from a woman between 18 and 29 years old with Graves' hyperthyroidism.

This clonotype was seen a few times. The genes are TRBV27 and TRBJ1-4, with 10 bases aligning to TRBD1. V trimming: 5 bases; J trimming: 8 bases; junction bases outside the gene matches: 11. The CDR3 loop spans 16 amino acids. Germline V gene lookup returns CDR1 MNHEY and CDR2 SMNVEV (reference sequence). CDR3 in amino acids: CASSPSPGTGDEKLFF. The CDR3 DNA reads TGTGCCAGCAGTCCCTCCCCCGGGACAGGGGACGAAAAACTGTTTTTT.

This clonotype occurred a few times. The chain employs TRBV20-1 and TRBJ2-5, with 9 nucleotides matching TRBD2. In germline, CDR1 is DFQATT, CDR2 SNEGSKA (reference sequence). This CDR3 is 14 amino acids long. With 6 bases clipped from V and 2 bases from J, the junction kept 7 bases outside the gene matches. The CDR3 nucleotides are TGCAGTGCCCAAGCGGGGGGACGACAAGAGACCCAGTACTTC. Translated: CSAQAGGRQETQYF.

This clonotype appeared many times. V usage is TRBV2 and J usage is TRBJ1-5; D unresolved. The CDR3 extends over 14 amino acids. Looked up from germline, CDR1 is SNHLY and CDR2 is FYNNEI. V lost 4 bases and J lost 4, with 11 bases in between. The CDR3 sequence: CASSAKGFNQPQHF. The CDR3 DNA reads TGTGCCAGCAGTGCTAAGGGATTTAATCAGCCCCAGCATTTT.

For this clonotype: A much larger clone differs from this one at a single base, so this may be a read error. The rearrangement joins TRBV20-1 to TRBJ1-4; D gene unclear. The CDR3 has 11 amino acids. Germline values: CDR1 DFQATT, CDR2 SNEGSKA (reference sequence). The CDR3 DNA sequence: TGCAGTGCTAGAGTGAATGGAAAACTGTTTTTT. Translating it yields CSARVNGKLFF.

This clonotype showed up just a few times. This chain links TRBV29-1 with TRBJ2-1; 10 nucleotides match TRBD2. Germline values: CDR1 SQVTM, CDR2 ANQGSEA. Germline trimming cut 8 bases from V and 0 bases from J; bases unmatched to any gene: 10. This CDR3 spans 16 amino acids. CDR3 sequence reads: CSLSKRGGSSYNEQFF. In DNA, the CDR3 is TGCAGCCTCTCTAAGCGGGGGGGGAGCTCCTACAATGAGCAGTTCTTC.

The chain employs TRBV18 and TRBJ1-1, with D possibly TRBD1 on 5 matching bases. This CDR3 is 15 amino acids long. Trimming removed 3 bases at V and 2 bases at J, with 13 bases between. The germline V gene has CDR1 KGHSH and CDR2 LQKENI. CDR3 region: CASSPWDSGNTEAFF. The CDR3 region has the DNA TGTGCCAGCTCACCCTGGGACTCTGGAAACACTGAAGCTTTCTTT.

This chain links TRBV19 with TRBJ2-1, with 9 nucleotides matching TRBD1. The length of the CDR3 is 15 residues. Germline assignment: CDR1 LNHDA and CDR2 SQIVND (reference sequence). V lost 3 bases to trimming and J lost 2 bases; unmatched junction nucleotides: 2. The CDR3 loop reads CASSMGQGAYNEQFF. CDR3 coding DNA: TGTGCCAGTAGTATGGGACAGGGAGCCTACAATGAGCAGTTCTTC.

This clonotype was seen ten or more times. The chain is built from TRBV3-1 and TRBJ1-3; D remains unclear. The germline V and J ends were trimmed by 1 base and 3 bases, with 13 bases remaining between them. The length of the CDR3 is 16 residues. CDR1 is LGHDT, CDR2 YNNKEL, per germline (reference sequence). In DNA, the CDR3 is TGTGCCAGCAGCCAAGGTCGGACTAACATTGGAAACACCATATATTTT. Encoded protein: CASSQGRTNIGNTIYF.

This clonotype was observed a handful of times. The J gene is TRBJ1-2, the V gene TRBV18; 9 bases fit TRBD1. The CDR3 has 17 residues. The ends lost 3 bases at V and 8 bases at J; junction bases unmatched: 16. In germline, CDR1 is KGHSH, CDR2 LQKENI. The CDR3: CASSPWDRVIAGLGYTF. The CDR3 nucleotides are TGTGCCAGCTCACCTTGGGACAGGGTCATCGCAGGGCTCGGCTACACCTTC.

This clonotype has at least ten counts. The J gene is TRBJ1-2, the V gene TRBV6-2 or TRBV6-3; possibly TRBD1 for D (6 bases). The ends were cut back, 5 bases at V and 8 bases at J, with 12 bases in the middle. Germline V gene data show CDR1 as MNHEY and CDR2 as SVGEGT. The CDR3 loop spans 12 amino acids. The CDR3 is CASSADRKGYTF. In DNA form, the CDR3 reads TGTGCCAGCAGTGCGGACAGAAAAGGCTACACCTTC.

This clonotype was detected many times. The chain uses TRBV2 and TRBJ2-1; TRBD2 aligns across 7 bases. The CDR3 covers 14 residues. V lost 4 bases, J lost 3 bases, and 3 bases stayed unmatched. Germline CDR1 and CDR2: SNHLY and FYNNEI. The CDR3 is CASSAERGYNEQFF. The CDR3 region has the DNA TGTGCCAGCAGTGCGGAGCGGGGCTACAATGAGCAGTTCTTC.

On this clonotype: The junction departs from the called germline gene at one end, perhaps through a read error. This chain links TRBV20-1 with TRBJ1-6; D not certain. The CDR3 is 13 amino acids. Germline CDR1 and CDR2: DFQATT and SNEGSKA (reference sequence). CDR3 loop: CSARAGRGEPLHF. The CDR3 DNA reads as TGCAGTGCAAGAGCGGGCCGCGGGGAACCCCTCCACTTT.

This clonotype was recorded at least ten times. The J gene is TRBJ2-7, the V gene TRBV11-2; 7 nucleotides line up with TRBD1. The V segment lost 5 bases and the J segment 3 bases; nucleotides outside the gene matches: 7. Germline V gene lookup returns CDR1 SGHAT and CDR2 FQNNGV. The CDR3 has 14 amino acids. The CDR3, as DNA: TGTGCCAGCAGCATTTCCGGGACAGACTACGAGCAGTACTTC. Its protein is CASSISGTDYEQYF.

This clonotype was found many times. The CDR3 nucleotides read TGTGCCAGCAGCTATTCGGACAGATGGGATCAGCCCCAGCATTTT. Protein product: CASSYSDRWDQPQHF. The chain employs TRBV9 and TRBJ1-5; TRBD1 might be the D (6 bases). The CDR3 sequence is 15 residues long. V was cut by 4 bases and J by 5 bases, with 16 bases left in between. Germline CDR1 reads SGDLS; CDR2 reads YYNGEE.

This clonotype appeared many times. This chain uses TRBV7-2 with TRBJ2-1; D not resolved. The CDR3 runs 11 residues. Germline CDR1 SGHTA, CDR2 FQGNSA. V was shortened by 5 bases and J by 5 bases, with 4 bases between the two germline ends. The CDR3 DNA reads as TGTGCCAGCAGCACAAACAATGAGCAGTTCTTC. As protein: CASSTNNEQFF.

The chain recombines TRBV9 with TRBJ2-3; D is tentatively TRBD1 or TRBD2 (6 bases each). Trimming took off 4 bases at V and 4 bases at J, with 22 bases between the two ends. Germline CDR1 reads SGDLS; CDR2 reads YYNGEE. This CDR3 comprises 17 residues. The CDR3 protein is CASSLELGPGGPDTQYF. The DNA of the CDR3 is TGTGCCAGCAGCCTCGAACTTGGACCCGGGGGCCCAGATACGCAGTATTTT.

This clonotype was counted only a few times. The chain uses TRBV4-3 and TRBJ2-7; 8 bases match TRBD1. V lost 0 bases, J lost 3 bases, and 7 bases stayed unmatched. Germline CDR1 and CDR2: LGHNA and YSLEER. The CDR3 is 16 amino acids. The CDR3 nucleotides are TGCGCCAGCAGCCAAGATATAGGACAGGGATTCTACGAGCAGTACTTC. This codes for CASSQDIGQGFYEQYF.

This clonotype has more than one count but fewer than ten. This sequence joins TRBV12-3 or TRBV12-4 and TRBJ2-7, with D unresolved. CDR3 length: 13 residues. Between the trimmed V and J ends, which lost 1 base and 5 bases, there was a span of 9 bases. The CDR3, as DNA: TGTGCCAGCAGTTTAGGTACGCCCAACGAGCAGTACTTC. Residues: CASSLGTPNEQYF.

This chain uses TRBV9 with TRBJ1-2; no definite D call. CDR1 and CDR2 (germline): SGDLS, YYNGEE. CDR3 length: 15 amino acids. Trimming pared 0 bases from V and 0 bases from J, leaving 9 bases between. CDR3 sequence reads: CASSVATVTNYGYTF. Written as DNA, the CDR3 is TGTGCCAGCAGCGTAGCTACAGTTACTAACTATGGCTACACCTTC.

This clonotype was counted between two and nine times. The CDR3 coding sequence is TGTGCCAGCAGTCAATCCGGGACAGGTTACAATGAGCAGTTCTTC. As protein: CASSQSGTGYNEQFF. The rearrangement joins TRBV12-3 or TRBV12-4 to TRBJ2-1, with 8 bases matching TRBD1. The CDR3 extends over 15 amino acids. Trimming took 5 bases from V and 4 from J; bases not matched to a gene: 7.

Many counts were recorded for this clonotype. V and J are TRBV3-1 and TRBJ2-3; no definite D call. V gave up 1 base and J gave up 0 bases, with 5 bases separating them. This CDR3 is 14 amino acids long. In germline, CDR1 is LGHDT, CDR2 YNNKEL (reference sequence). The CDR3: CASSQVSSTDTQYF. The CDR3 nucleotides read TGTGCCAGCAGCCAAGTTTCTAGCACAGATACGCAGTATTTT.

There are many counts of this clonotype. This chain links TRBV13 with TRBJ1-1, with 10 bases aligning to TRBD1. Germline loops: CDR1 PRHDT, CDR2 FYEKMQ (reference sequence). The CDR3 length is 15 residues. With 4 bases clipped from V and 7 bases from J, the junction kept 9 bases outside the gene matches. The CDR3 loop reads CASSSAGTGADEAFF. CDR3 nucleotides: TGTGCCAGCAGCTCCGCCGGGACAGGGGCCGATGAAGCTTTCTTT.

This clonotype has just a few counts. V usage is TRBV4-1 and J usage is TRBJ1-1; unclear D gene. Germline lookup yields CDR1 MGHRA and CDR2 YSYEKL. The CDR3 length is 15 residues. Trimming left V 3 bases short and J 2 bases short, with 13 bases between. CDR3 nucleotide sequence: TGCGCCAGCAGCCAGGCCTCAGGACTCAACACTGAAGCTTTCTTT. This gives the protein CASSQASGLNTEAFF.

This clonotype was seen a few times. The V call is TRBV5-4, the J call TRBJ2-1; 8 nucleotides match TRBD1. This CDR3 is built from 15 residues. CDR1 is SGHNT, CDR2 YYREEE, per germline (reference sequence). V shed 1 base and J 9 bases; nucleotides not matched to a gene: 9. This chain's CDR3 is CASSLKDRVTGEQFF. For the CDR3, the DNA is TGTGCCAGCAGCTTGAAGGACAGGGTAACAGGTGAGCAGTTCTTC.

There are many counts of this clonotype. The chain couples TRBV6-2 or TRBV6-3 to TRBJ2-7; 10 nucleotides line up with TRBD1. Losses at the gene ends were 8 bases for V and 6 bases for J; bases not matched to a gene: 13. The CDR3 is 15 residues long. Per germline, CDR1 MNHEY and CDR2 SVGEGT. CDR3 nucleotide sequence: TGTGCCAGCCCCCCCCGGACAGGGGGAATGGGCGAGCAGTACTTC. It specifies CASPPRTGGMGEQYF.

V gene TRBV5-1 combines with J gene TRBJ1-6; tentative D call: TRBD1 (5 bases). The CDR3 sequence is 14 residues long. Looked up from germline, CDR1 is SGHRS and CDR2 is YFSETQ. The V and J ends lost 2 bases and 8 bases respectively, with 11 bases between them. The CDR3 bases are TGCGCCAGCAGCTTACTAGGGGCTGATTCACCCCTCCACTTT. Protein sequence: CASSLLGADSPLHF.

The chain joins TRBV20-1 to TRBJ2-7; D call uncertain. The length of the CDR3 is 12 residues. Trimming pared 1 base from V and 3 bases from J, leaving 7 bases between. Per germline, CDR1 DFQATT and CDR2 SNEGSKA (reference sequence). The chain's CDR3 is CSARAYSYEQYF. The DNA for the CDR3 is TGCAGTGCTAGAGCCTATAGCTACGAGCAGTACTTC.